Presented here are 30 T cell receptor beta chains from one specimen sequenced in a study of cytomegalovirus exposure and HLA in healthy donors. Vbeta (60) and Jbeta (13) primers were used in the PCR. Only in-frame clones appear in the TCRdb table, and some are missing; sequencing was by immunoSEQ multiplex PCR. The sample has about 54,000 clones; roughly 84% are singletons. The source material was PBMCs. The receptor set was obtained from a woman between 18 and 30 years old in good health and CMV-seronegative.

The J gene is TRBJ2-5, the V gene TRBV10-2, with 7 bases that match TRBD2. The J call may not be correct, given that the DNA end is closer to TRBJ2-7. Germline V CDR1 and CDR2: WSHSY, SAAADI. The CDR3 is 14 amino acids. The chain's CDR3 is CASRRTSEGGEQYF. The CDR3 DNA is TGCGCCAGCAGAAGAACTAGCGAGGGTGGCGAGCAGTACTTC.

This chain links TRBV5-1 with TRBJ1-5; 8 positions agree with TRBD1. After removal of 4 bases from V and 7 bases from J, the junction contained 7 bases not matched to a gene. CDR1 is SGHRS, CDR2 YFSETQ, per germline. The CDR3 is 14 residues long. The CDR3 DNA reads as TGCGCCAGCAGCCCCGGGACAGGTTCCCAGCCCCAGCATTTT. Amino acid sequence: CASSPGTGSQPQHF.

V is TRBV5-1 and J is TRBJ2-1; 14 nucleotides match TRBD2. The J segment lost 7 bases and the V segment lost 8 bases, leaving 5 bases of the junction unmatched. Germline V gene data show CDR1 as SGHRS and CDR2 as YFSETQ. The CDR3 totals 14 residues. The CDR3 protein is CASGTSGSRNEQFF. The CDR3 DNA reads TGCGCCAGTGGGACTAGCGGGAGTAGGAATGAGCAGTTCTTC.

The chain recombines TRBV5-1 with TRBJ2-1; TRBD2 matches at 9 bases. With V trimmed by 3 bases and J by 6 bases, 4 bases remained unmatched. Per the germline V gene, CDR1 is SGHRS and CDR2 is YFSETQ. CDR3 length: 14 residues. CDR3 residues: CASSSGLAPNEQFF. CDR3 coding DNA: TGCGCCAGCAGCTCGGGACTAGCCCCCAATGAGCAGTTCTTC.

The rearrangement uses TRBV19 and TRBJ1-4; D gene unclear. This CDR3 has 12 residues. The ends were cut back, 8 bases at V and 7 bases at J, with 11 bases in the middle. Per germline, CDR1 LNHDA and CDR2 SQIVND (reference sequence). The CDR3 loop is CASDWFGEKLFF. The CDR3 DNA sequence: TGTGCCAGTGATTGGTTCGGTGAAAAACTGTTTTTT.

The table lists this clone with a few counts. J is TRBJ1-5 and V is TRBV28; possibly TRBD1 for D (6 bases). Germline V lookup: CDR1 MDHEN, CDR2 SYDVKM. The germline V and J ends were trimmed by 5 bases and 6 bases, with 23 bases remaining between them. This CDR3 spans 17 amino acids. The CDR3 sequence: CASSRDASSLRGQPQHF. The CDR3, as DNA: TGTGCCAGCAGTCGGGACGCCTCGTCTCTCAGGGGTCAGCCCCAGCATTTT. Variable domain in full (rest from reference TRBV28 and TRBJ1-5): DVKVTQSSRYLVKRTGEKVFLECVQDMDHENMFWYRQDPGLGLRLIYFSYDVKMKEKGDIPEGYSVSREKKERFSLILESASTNQTSMYLCASSRDASSLRGQPQHFGDGTRLSIL.

Only one count was recorded for this clone. The chain has TRBV19 and TRBJ1-1; the match to TRBD1 covers 8 bases. CDR3 length: 13 amino acids. Germline CDR1 is LNHDA and CDR2 is SQIVND (reference sequence). Trimming at V came to 6 bases and at J to 7 bases, leaving 7 bases not matched to a gene. Written as DNA, the CDR3 is TGTGCCAGTAGGGGCAGGGGGCAGAATGAAGCTTTCTTT. Translation gives CASRGRGQNEAFF.

The chain has TRBV4-1 and TRBJ1-1; possible D gene TRBD1, 5 bases. V lost 0 bases and J lost 4, with 15 bases in between. CDR1 MGHRA and CDR2 YSYEKL come from the germline V gene. This CDR3 contains 16 residues. CDR3 nucleotides: TGCGCCAGCAGCCAAGAAGGGGTGGGAAAGGGCACTGAAGCTTTCTTT. Translated, it gives CASSQEGVGKGTEAFF.

This chain uses TRBV4-2 with TRBJ2-3, with 8 bases that match TRBD1. Germline V gene sequence: CDR1 LGHNA, CDR2 YNFKEQ. V dropped 6 bases and J dropped 4; count of bases not matched to a gene: 9. CDR3 length: 15 amino acids. CDR3 coding DNA: TGTGCCAGCAGGGACTCGACAGGGGAGTCAGATACGCAGTATTTT. This encodes CASRDSTGESDTQYF.

The chain employs TRBV28 and TRBJ1-4, with TRBD1 identical over 9 bases. This CDR3 has 18 amino acids. Germline lookup yields CDR1 MDHEN and CDR2 SYDVKM. V gave up 2 bases and J gave up 0 bases; unmatched junction bases: 7. The CDR3 spells CASSLVGQGVATNEKLFF. The CDR3 DNA is TGTGCCAGCAGTTTAGTGGGACAGGGAGTTGCAACTAATGAAAAACTGTTTTTT.

The chain employs TRBV5-1 and TRBJ1-2; 9 bases align to TRBD1. Germline V gene sequence: CDR1 SGHRS, CDR2 YFSETQ. There are 15 residues in the CDR3. After removal of 4 bases from V and 4 bases from J, the junction contained 8 bases not matched to a gene. In nucleotides, the CDR3 is TGCGCCAGCAGCCAAGACGGGGACAGGGCCTATGGCTACACCTTC. It encodes CASSQDGDRAYGYTF.

The chain is built from TRBV5-1 and TRBJ2-7; 11 bases align to TRBD2. Trimming at V came to 3 bases and at J to 2 bases, leaving 4 bases not matched to a gene. Germline-derived CDR1 and CDR2 are SGHRS and YFSETQ. The length of the CDR3 is 15 residues. The chain's CDR3 is CASSSGLAEPYEQYF. CDR3 DNA: TGCGCCAGCAGCTCGGGACTAGCGGAGCCCTACGAGCAGTACTTC.

The genes are TRBV6-1 and TRBJ1-3, with 7 bases matching TRBD1. V lost 6 bases to trimming and J lost 2 bases; unmatched junction nucleotides: 4. This CDR3 has 14 residues. CDR1 and CDR2 (germline): MNHNS, SASEGT. CDR3 DNA sequence: TGTGCCAGCAGCCCCGACAGGGCTGGAAACACCATATATTTT. Its translation: CASSPDRAGNTIYF.

This chain joins TRBV30 and TRBJ2-7; possibly TRBD2 for D (5 bases). The CDR3 covers 11 residues. CDR1 and CDR2 from the germline V gene are GTSNPN and SVGIG (reference sequence). Trimming stripped 5 bases from V and 2 bases from J, with 7 bases between. CDR3 in DNA: TGTGCCTGGGAGCGGACCTACGAGCAGTACTTC. Its protein is CAWERTYEQYF. The whole variable domain, remainder taken from reference TRBV30 and TRBJ2-7, is SQTIHQWPATLVQPVGSPLSLECTVEGTSNPNLYWYRQAAGRGLQLLFYSVGIGQISSEVPQNLSASRPQDRQFILSSKKLLLSDSGFYLCAWERTYEQYFGPGTRLTVT.

The count of this clone is one. The chain combines TRBV19 with TRBJ1-1, with TRBD1 as a possible D gene (5 bases). Germline V gene sequence: CDR1 LNHDA, CDR2 SQIVND (reference sequence). V shed 3 bases and J shed 7 bases, with 18 bases lying between them. The CDR3 is 15 residues long. DNA for the CDR3: TGTGCCAGTAGTATTTCGTCGCAGGGTTTAGGTGAAGCTTTCTTT. Its translation: CASSISSQGLGEAFF.

V and J are TRBV27 and TRBJ2-1; TRBD2 agrees at 13 bases. Trimming at V came to 4 bases and at J to 2 bases, leaving 11 bases not matched to a gene. Germline CDR1 is MNHEY and CDR2 is SMNVEV (reference sequence). CDR3 size: 19 residues. CDR3 bases: TGTGCCAGCAGTTCACCGACTAGCGGGAGGAAGCAAACCTACAATGAGCAGTTCTTC. Translating gives CASSSPTSGRKQTYNEQFF.

The CDR3 here is CASSQDYGGRGEKLFF. CDR3 DNA: TGCGCCAGCAGCCAAGACTACGGGGGGCGAGGTGAAAAACTGTTTTTT. The chain recombines TRBV4-1 with TRBJ1-4; the D gene is possibly TRBD1 (6 bases). CDR1 MGHRA and CDR2 YSYEKL come from the germline V gene. The CDR3 extends over 16 amino acids. The V and J ends lost 0 bases and 7 bases respectively, with 15 bases between them.

The chain carries TRBV18 and TRBJ2-7; no clear D. Per the germline V gene, CDR1 is KGHSH and CDR2 is LQKENI. The ends were cut back, 5 bases at V and 2 bases at J, with 10 bases in the middle. This CDR3 is built from 13 residues. The DNA for the CDR3 is TGTGCCAGCTCAGCTCAGGAAACCTACGAGCAGTACTTC. Translated: CASSAQETYEQYF.

The chain couples TRBV27 to TRBJ2-7, with 7 bases identical to TRBD1. The CDR3 contains 15 residues. CDR1 and CDR2 from the germline V gene are MNHEY and SMNVEV (reference sequence). J lost 6 bases, V lost 5 bases, and 13 bases had no gene match. Here the CDR3 reads CASSPSILQGSEQYF. The CDR3 coding sequence is TGTGCCAGCAGTCCCTCTATCCTACAGGGGAGCGAGCAGTACTTC.

This clone was observed a few times. V is TRBV2 and J is TRBJ2-7; D might be TRBD1 (5 bases). Germline V gives CDR1 SNHLY, CDR2 FYNNEI. The V end was cut by 6 bases, the J end by 4 bases, with 16 bases between. This CDR3 is 14 amino acids long. The CDR3 nucleotides are TGTGCCAGCAGCTTCTTAGGGGTTCGGTACGAGCAGTACTTC. Protein sequence: CASSFLGVRYEQYF.

The chain recombines TRBV5-1 with TRBJ1-4, with 10 bases identical to TRBD1. Germline-derived CDR1 and CDR2 are SGHRS and YFSETQ. With V trimmed by 0 bases and J by 8 bases, 7 bases remained unmatched. The CDR3 has 16 amino acids. Here the CDR3 reads CASSLAPGQGREKLFF. The CDR3 DNA sequence: TGCGCCAGCAGCTTGGCCCCGGGACAGGGGAGAGAAAAACTGTTTTTT. The whole variable domain, remainder taken from reference TRBV5-1 and TRBJ1-4, is KAGVTQTPRYLIKTRGQQVTLSCSPISGHRSVSWYQQTPGQGLQFLFEYFSETQRNKGNFPGRFSGRQFSNSRSEMNVSTLELGDSALYLCASSLAPGQGREKLFFGSGTQLSVL.

The CDR3 bases are TGTGCCAGTAGTATAGATGTCAGGGGTCACACAGATACGCAGTATTTT. Translated: CASSIDVRGHTDTQYF. V is TRBV19 and J is TRBJ2-3; D might be TRBD1 (6 bases). The length of the CDR3 is 16 residues. The germline V and J ends were trimmed by 0 bases and 2 bases, with 12 bases remaining between them. Germline CDR1 reads LNHDA; CDR2 reads SQIVND (reference sequence).

This clone was seen just once. This rearrangement joins TRBV9 to TRBJ1-1; a weak D match, TRBD1 (5 bases). V lost 2 bases and J 3 bases, leaving 8 bases between the germline ends. The CDR3 spans 13 residues. The V gene's germline CDR1 is SGDLS and CDR2 YYNGEE. The CDR3 nucleotides are TGTGCCAGCAGCGTCGGAGGGGACACTGAAGCTTTCTTT. This encodes CASSVGGDTEAFF.

This rearrangement joins TRBV7-8 to TRBJ1-1; the D gene is possibly TRBD1 (5 bases). Trimming took off 2 bases at V and 5 bases at J, with 12 bases between the two ends. CDR1 SGHVS and CDR2 FQNEAQ come from the germline V gene. The CDR3 is 14 residues long. The CDR3 protein is CASSLSPGRTEAFF. CDR3 bases: TGTGCCAGCAGCTTAAGCCCAGGGCGGACTGAAGCTTTCTTT. Looking up the rest from reference TRBV7-8 and TRBJ1-1 gives the full variable domain: GAGVSQSPRYKVAKRGQDVALRCDPISGHVSLFWYQQALGQGPEFLTYFQNEAQLDKSGLPSDRFFAERPEGSVSTLKIQRTQQEDSAVYLCASSLSPGRTEAFFGQGTRLTVV.

V gene TRBV27 combines with J gene TRBJ2-2; tentatively, D is TRBD2 (5 bases). The length of the CDR3 is 15 residues. The germline V and J ends were trimmed by 7 bases and 7 bases, with 19 bases remaining between them. The V gene's germline CDR1 is MNHEY and CDR2 SMNVEV (reference sequence). DNA of the CDR3: TGTGCCAGCACCCCAAAACCGCGGGCCGGCGGGGAGCTGTTTTTT. Amino acid sequence: CASTPKPRAGGELFF.

The rearrangement joins TRBV4-1 to TRBJ1-5; TRBD1 aligns across 7 bases. Germline CDR1 is MGHRA and CDR2 is YSYEKL. The CDR3 contains 15 residues. V shed 4 bases and J 5 bases; nucleotides not matched to a gene: 8. The CDR3 region has the DNA TGCGCCAGCAGCCTCAACAGGGGCTATGATCAGCCCCAGCATTTT. Translating gives CASSLNRGYDQPQHF.

The chain uses TRBV11-3 and TRBJ1-1; a possible D gene is TRBD1 (6 bases). Trimming removed 5 bases at V and 3 bases at J, with 10 bases between. CDR3 length: 13 amino acids. The germline gives CDR1 SGHNT, CDR2 YENEEA. CDR3 sequence: CASSGNRDTEAFF. The CDR3 nucleotides read TGTGCCAGCAGCGGGAACAGGGACACTGAAGCTTTCTTT.

This clone was observed a single time. The chain is built from TRBV7-9 and TRBJ2-5; 8 bases agree with TRBD2. The CDR3 loop spans 14 amino acids. In germline, CDR1 is SEHNR, CDR2 FQNEAQ (reference sequence). The ends lost 5 bases at V and 11 bases at J; junction bases unmatched: 13. CDR3 region: CASSLGSGAPVQYF. CDR3 sequence (DNA): TGTGCCAGCAGCCTAGGTAGCGGGGCCCCCGTACAGTACTTC.

This clone was recorded once. The CDR3 loop reads CAVEGDNGGSEQYF. CDR3 bases: TGTGCCGTCGAAGGGGACAATGGGGGATCCGAGCAGTACTTC. The chain joins TRBV28 to TRBJ2-7; a possible D gene is TRBD1 (6 bases). This CDR3 is 14 amino acids long. CDR1 is MDHEN and CDR2 is SYDVKM in the germline V gene. Trimming removed 11 bases at V and 6 bases at J, with 23 bases between.

This rearrangement joins TRBV27 to TRBJ1-6; unclear D gene. This CDR3 spans 16 amino acids. Germline CDR1 is MNHEY and CDR2 is SMNVEV (reference sequence). V lost 3 bases, J lost 10 bases, and 19 bases lay in between. The CDR3 is CASSFLIIGYESPLHF. CDR3 coding DNA: TGTGCCAGCAGTTTTTTGATAATCGGGTACGAATCACCCCTCCACTTT.